This entry features one T cell receptor beta chain sequence. Its specificity is not known. The sample is drawn from a study of molecular identifiers for immune sequencing clone quantification. TCRdb reprocessed the PCR reads with MiXCR, giving one entry per CDR3 protein. The sample lists hundreds of thousands of distinct CDR3 sequences, about 25% occurring once. The CDR3 is 14 amino acids. Trimming left V 7 bases short and J 5 bases short, with 17 bases between. Germline V gene lookup returns CDR1 MGHRA and CDR2 YSYEKL. Study results and limitations: Whereas clones above 20 RNA copies held under 1% of naive-cell molecules, they held over 97% of effector molecules.

This rearrangement joins TRBV4-1 to TRBJ2-5; possible D gene TRBD2, 7 bases. The specimen sequenced was naive CD8+ T cells from blood, with Jurkat cell RNA spiked in. Subset noted: FACS-sorted CD8+CD4-CCR7+CD45RA+ naive T cells. The sequence was obtained from a human donor in good health. Some libraries in this study had Jurkat cell RNA spiked in. For the CDR3, the DNA is TGCGCCAGCAAATCTCCGGGGGGCGGCGAGACCCAGTACTTC. Translating gives CASKSPGGGETQYF.